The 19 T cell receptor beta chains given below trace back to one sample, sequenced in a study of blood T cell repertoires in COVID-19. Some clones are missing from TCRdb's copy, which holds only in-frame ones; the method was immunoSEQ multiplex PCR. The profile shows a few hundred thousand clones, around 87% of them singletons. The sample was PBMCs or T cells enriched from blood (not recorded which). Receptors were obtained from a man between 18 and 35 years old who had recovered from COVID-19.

The CDR3 nucleotides read TGCGCCAGCAGCCAGGACAGGGAGACTGAAGCTTTCTTT. Its protein is CASSQDRETEAFF. The chain joins TRBV4-1 to TRBJ1-1; 8 nucleotides match TRBD1. This CDR3 spans 13 amino acids. Per the germline V gene, CDR1 is MGHRA and CDR2 is YSYEKL. J was trimmed by 5 bases and V by 3 bases; bases with no gene match: 2.

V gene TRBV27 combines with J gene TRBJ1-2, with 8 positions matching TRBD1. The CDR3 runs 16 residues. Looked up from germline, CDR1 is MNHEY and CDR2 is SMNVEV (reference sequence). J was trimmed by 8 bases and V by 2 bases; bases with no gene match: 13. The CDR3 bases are TGTGCCAGCAGTTTAACGGACAGGGTAAATGCGGACGGCTACACCTTC. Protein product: CASSLTDRVNADGYTF.

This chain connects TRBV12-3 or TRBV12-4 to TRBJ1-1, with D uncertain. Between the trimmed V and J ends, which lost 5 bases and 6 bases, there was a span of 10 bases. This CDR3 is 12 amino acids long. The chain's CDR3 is CASSHLEAEAFF. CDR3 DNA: TGTGCCAGCAGTCATTTGGAGGCTGAAGCTTTCTTT.

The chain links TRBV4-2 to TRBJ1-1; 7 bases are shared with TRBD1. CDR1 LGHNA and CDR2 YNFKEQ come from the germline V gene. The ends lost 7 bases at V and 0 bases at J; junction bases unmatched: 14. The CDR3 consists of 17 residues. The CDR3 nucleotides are TGTGCCAGCACCCAGGAGGGGGCGACATCATTGAACACTGAAGCTTTCTTT. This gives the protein CASTQEGATSLNTEAFF.

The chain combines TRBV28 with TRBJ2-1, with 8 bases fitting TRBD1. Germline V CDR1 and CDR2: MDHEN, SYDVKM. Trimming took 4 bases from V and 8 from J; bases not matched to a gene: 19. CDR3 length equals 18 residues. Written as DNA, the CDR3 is TGTGCCAGCAGTTACCCCCGGGGACAGGCTGTTAAGAGGGATGAGCAGTTCTTC. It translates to CASSYPRGQAVKRDEQFF.

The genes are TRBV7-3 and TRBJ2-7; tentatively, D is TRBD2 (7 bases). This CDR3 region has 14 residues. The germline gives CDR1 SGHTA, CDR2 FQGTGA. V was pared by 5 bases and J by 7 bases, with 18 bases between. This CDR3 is CASSPQGGAGEQYF. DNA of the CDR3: TGTGCCAGCAGCCCCCAAGGGGGGGCGGGAGAGCAGTACTTC.

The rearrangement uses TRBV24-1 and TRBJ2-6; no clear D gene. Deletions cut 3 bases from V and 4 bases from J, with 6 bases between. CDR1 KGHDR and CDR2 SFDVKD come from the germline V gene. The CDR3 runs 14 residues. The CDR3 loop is CATSDTRGANVLTF. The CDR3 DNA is TGTGCCACCAGTGATACGAGGGGGGCCAACGTCCTGACTTTC.

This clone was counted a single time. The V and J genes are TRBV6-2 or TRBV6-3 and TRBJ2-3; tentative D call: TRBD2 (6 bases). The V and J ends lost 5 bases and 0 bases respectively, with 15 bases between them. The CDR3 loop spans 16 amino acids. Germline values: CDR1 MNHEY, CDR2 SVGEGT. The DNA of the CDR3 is TGTGCCAGCAGTCCCGGGACTGAGTATAGCACAGATACGCAGTATTTT. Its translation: CASSPGTEYSTDTQYF.

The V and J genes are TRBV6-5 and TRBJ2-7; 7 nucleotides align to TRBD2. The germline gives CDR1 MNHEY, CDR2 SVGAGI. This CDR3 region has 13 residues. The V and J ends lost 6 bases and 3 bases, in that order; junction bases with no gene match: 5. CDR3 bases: TGTGCCAGCAGACCGACTAGCTTCTACGAGCAGTACTTC. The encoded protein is CASRPTSFYEQYF.

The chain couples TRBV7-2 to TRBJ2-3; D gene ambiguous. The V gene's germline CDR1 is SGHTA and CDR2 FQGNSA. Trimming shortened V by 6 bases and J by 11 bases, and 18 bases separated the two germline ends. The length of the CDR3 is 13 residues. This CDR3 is CASRPDTGRQQYF. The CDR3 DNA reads TGTGCCAGCAGACCCGACACTGGCCGGCAGCAGTATTTT.

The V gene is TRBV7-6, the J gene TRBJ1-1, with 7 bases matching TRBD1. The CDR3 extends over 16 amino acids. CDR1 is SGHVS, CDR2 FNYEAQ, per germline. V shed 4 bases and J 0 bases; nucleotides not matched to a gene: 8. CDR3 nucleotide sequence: TGTGCCAGCAGCTCTGGGACAGTACGATTGAACACTGAAGCTTTCTTT. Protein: CASSSGTVRLNTEAFF.

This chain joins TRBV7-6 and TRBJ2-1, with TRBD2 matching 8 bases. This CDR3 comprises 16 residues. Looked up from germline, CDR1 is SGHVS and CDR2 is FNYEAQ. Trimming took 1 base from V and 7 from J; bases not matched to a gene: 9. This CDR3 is CASSLGVRRGDNEQFF. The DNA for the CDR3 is TGTGCCAGCAGCTTAGGGGTCCGGCGGGGGGATAATGAGCAGTTCTTC.

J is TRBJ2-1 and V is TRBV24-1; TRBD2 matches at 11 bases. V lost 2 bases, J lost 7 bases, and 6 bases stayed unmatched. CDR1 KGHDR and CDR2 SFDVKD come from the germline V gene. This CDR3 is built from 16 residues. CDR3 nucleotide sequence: TGTGCCACCAGTGATTCGACTAGCGGGATCGATAATGAGCAGTTCTTC. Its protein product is CATSDSTSGIDNEQFF.

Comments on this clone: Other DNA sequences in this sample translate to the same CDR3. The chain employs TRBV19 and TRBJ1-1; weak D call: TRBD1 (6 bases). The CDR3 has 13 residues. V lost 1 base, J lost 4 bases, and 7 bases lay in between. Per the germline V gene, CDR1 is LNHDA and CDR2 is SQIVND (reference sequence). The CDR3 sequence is CASSIGRGTEAFF. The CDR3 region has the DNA TGTGCCAGTAGTATAGGCAGGGGCACTGAAGCTTTCTTT.

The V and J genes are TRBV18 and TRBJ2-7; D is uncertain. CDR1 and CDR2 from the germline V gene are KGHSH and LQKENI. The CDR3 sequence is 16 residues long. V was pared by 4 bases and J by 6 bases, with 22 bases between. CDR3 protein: CASSQTVAAPKIEQYF. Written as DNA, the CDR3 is TGTGCCAGCTCACAGACCGTAGCAGCCCCAAAAATCGAGCAGTACTTC.

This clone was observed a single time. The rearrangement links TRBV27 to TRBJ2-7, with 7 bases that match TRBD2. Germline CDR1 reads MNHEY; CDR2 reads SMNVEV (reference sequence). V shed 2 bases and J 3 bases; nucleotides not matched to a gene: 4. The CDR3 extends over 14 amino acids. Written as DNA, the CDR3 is TGTGCCAGCAGTTTAGCGGGAGAGTTCTACGAGCAGTACTTC. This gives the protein CASSLAGEFYEQYF.

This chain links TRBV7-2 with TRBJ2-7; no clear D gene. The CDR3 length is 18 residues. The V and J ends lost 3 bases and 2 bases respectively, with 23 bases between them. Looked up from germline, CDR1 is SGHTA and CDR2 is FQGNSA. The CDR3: CASSLSPQILGWTYEQYF. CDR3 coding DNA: TGTGCCAGCAGCTTGAGCCCACAGATTCTGGGTTGGACCTACGAGCAGTACTTC.

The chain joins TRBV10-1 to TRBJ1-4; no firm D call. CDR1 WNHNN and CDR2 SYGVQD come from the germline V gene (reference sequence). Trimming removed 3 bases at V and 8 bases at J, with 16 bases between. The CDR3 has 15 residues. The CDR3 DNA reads TGCGCCAGCAGTGACCCCGGGATTTCGGGGGAAAAACTGTTTTTT. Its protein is CASSDPGISGEKLFF.

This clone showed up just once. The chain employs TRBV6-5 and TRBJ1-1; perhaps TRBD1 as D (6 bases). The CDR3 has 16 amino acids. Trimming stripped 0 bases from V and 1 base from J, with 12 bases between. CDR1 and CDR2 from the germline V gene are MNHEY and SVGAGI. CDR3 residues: CASSYSKRGTNTEAFF. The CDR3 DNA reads TGTGCCAGCAGTTACTCGAAGAGGGGGACGAACACTGAAGCTTTCTTT.